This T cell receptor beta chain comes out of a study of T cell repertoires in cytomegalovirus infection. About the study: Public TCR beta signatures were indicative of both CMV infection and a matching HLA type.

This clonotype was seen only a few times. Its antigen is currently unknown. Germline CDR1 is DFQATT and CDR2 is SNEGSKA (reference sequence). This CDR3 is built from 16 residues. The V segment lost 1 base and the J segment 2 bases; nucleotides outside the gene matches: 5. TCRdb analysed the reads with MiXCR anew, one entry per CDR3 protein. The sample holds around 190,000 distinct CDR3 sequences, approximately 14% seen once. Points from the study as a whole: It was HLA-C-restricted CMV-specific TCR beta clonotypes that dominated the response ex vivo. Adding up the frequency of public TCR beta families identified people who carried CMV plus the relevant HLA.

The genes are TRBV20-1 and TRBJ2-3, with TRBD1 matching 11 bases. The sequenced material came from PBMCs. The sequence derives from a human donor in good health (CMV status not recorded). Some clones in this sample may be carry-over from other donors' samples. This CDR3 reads CSARGRTGGFTDTQYF. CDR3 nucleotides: TGCAGTGCTAGAGGTCGGACAGGGGGCTTCACAGATACGCAGTATTTT.